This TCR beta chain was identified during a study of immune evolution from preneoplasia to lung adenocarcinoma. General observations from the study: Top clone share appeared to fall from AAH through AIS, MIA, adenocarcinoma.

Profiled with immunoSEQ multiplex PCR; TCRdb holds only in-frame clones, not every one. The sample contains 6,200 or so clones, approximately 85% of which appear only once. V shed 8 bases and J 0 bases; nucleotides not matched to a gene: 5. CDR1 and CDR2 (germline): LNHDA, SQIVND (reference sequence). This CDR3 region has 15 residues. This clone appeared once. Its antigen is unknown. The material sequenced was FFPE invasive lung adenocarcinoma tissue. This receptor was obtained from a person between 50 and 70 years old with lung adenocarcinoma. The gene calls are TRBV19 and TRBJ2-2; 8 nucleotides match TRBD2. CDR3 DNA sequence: TGTGCCAGTCGCGGGGGGAGGACGAACACCGGGGAGCTGTTTTTT. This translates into CASRGGRTNTGELFF.